What follows are 24 T cell receptor beta chains derived from one specimen sequenced in a study of OX40 agonist ivuxolimab in advanced cancers. The table came from immunoSEQ multiplex PCR; TCRdb's copy has only in-frame clones and leaves some out. The table has tens of thousands of clones, more than 90% seen once. Source: CD4+ or CD8+ T cells sorted from blood, taken in a trial of the OX40 agonist ivuxolimab. The receptors were sampled from an adult with an advanced solid tumor such as melanoma, head and neck, liver or kidney cancer.

This sequence joins TRBV10-3 and TRBJ1-3, with D perhaps TRBD1 (5 bases). This CDR3 is built from 15 residues. V gave up 6 bases and J gave up 0 bases, with 12 bases separating them. CDR1 and CDR2 from the germline V gene are ENHRY and SYGVKD. The CDR3 nucleotides read TGTGCCATCAGCCCTGGGGGGAGCTCTGGAAACACCATATATTTT. Translated, it gives CAISPGGSSGNTIYF.

The chain employs TRBV27 and TRBJ2-1; weak D call: TRBD2 (6 bases). CDR3 size: 15 residues. The germline V gene has CDR1 MNHEY and CDR2 SMNVEV (reference sequence). Trimming removed 5 bases at V and 0 bases at J, with 11 bases between. The CDR3 nucleotides read TGTGCCAGCAGTGGACGGGAGAGCTCCTACAATGAGCAGTTCTTC. Protein: CASSGRESSYNEQFF.

The J gene is TRBJ1-1, the V gene TRBV5-1; 8 nucleotides agree with TRBD1. The CDR3 has 14 amino acids. Unmatched junction bases numbered 2, after V lost 3 bases and J lost 1 base. Germline-derived CDR1 and CDR2 are SGHRS and YFSETQ. The DNA of the CDR3 is TGCGCCAGCAGCTCGGGACAGGAGAACACTGAAGCTTTCTTT. Encoded protein: CASSSGQENTEAFF. Full variable domain (remainder filled in from reference TRBV5-1 and TRBJ1-1): KAGVTQTPRYLIKTRGQQVTLSCSPISGHRSVSWYQQTPGQGLQFLFEYFSETQRNKGNFPGRFSGRQFSNSRSEMNVSTLELGDSALYLCASSSGQENTEAFFGQGTRLTVV.

The chain recombines TRBV15 with TRBJ1-1, with TRBD1 identical over 9 bases. Germline lookup yields CDR1 LNHNV and CDR2 YYDKDF (reference sequence). The CDR3 loop spans 16 amino acids. The V gene end was trimmed by 0 bases and the J gene end by 10 bases; junction bases not matched to a gene: 12. The CDR3 reads CATSREPPPGQGVAFF. For the CDR3, the DNA is TGTGCCACCAGCAGAGAGCCACCTCCGGGACAGGGAGTAGCTTTCTTT.

The chain uses TRBV5-1 and TRBJ2-5, with 9 bases aligning to TRBD1. The DNA end is a closer match to TRBJ2-7, so the J assignment may be wrong. Looked up from germline, CDR1 is SGHRS and CDR2 is YFSETQ. There are 15 residues in the CDR3. Here the CDR3 DNA reads TGCGCCAGCAGTTCCACTCGGGACAGGGCCTACGAGCAGTACTTC. It is translated as CASSSTRDRAYEQYF.

This clone was counted between two and nine times. The chain has TRBV6-6 and TRBJ2-5; D possibly matches TRBD1 or TRBD2 (7 bases each). The better agreement between TRBJ2-7 and the DNA end casts doubt on the J call. The CDR3 consists of 16 residues. Per germline, CDR1 MNHNY and CDR2 SVGAGI (reference sequence). CDR3 residues: CASTPGGTQGSYEQYF. The CDR3 region has the DNA TGTGCCAGCACCCCGGGGGGTACACAGGGGTCATACGAGCAGTACTTC.

This rearrangement joins TRBV27 to TRBJ2-5; 8 bases are a match to TRBD2. V dropped 2 bases and J dropped 4; count of bases not matched to a gene: 6. CDR3 length: 15 residues. Germline CDR1 MNHEY, CDR2 SMNVEV (reference sequence). The CDR3 DNA is TGTGCCAGCAGTTTAGCGGGGGGAGGTTTAGAGACCCAGTACTTC. The encoded protein is CASSLAGGGLETQYF.

As concerns this clone: The same CDR3 is also encoded by other DNA sequences in this sample. The chain has TRBV6-1 and TRBJ2-5; D might be TRBD2 (5 bases). Trimming pared 2 bases from V and 3 bases from J, leaving 16 bases between. CDR1 and CDR2 from the germline V gene are MNHNS and SASEGT. This CDR3 has 16 amino acids. The CDR3 sequence: CASSEMNRGREETQYF. CDR3 DNA sequence: TGTGCCAGCAGTGAAATGAACAGAGGGCGCGAAGAGACCCAGTACTTC.

The chain uses TRBV6-1 and TRBJ2-1, with D perhaps matching TRBD2 (7 bases). V dropped 9 bases and J dropped 1 base, with 16 bases sitting between them. This CDR3 is built from 15 residues. Germline-derived CDR1 and CDR2 are MNHNS and SASEGT. In DNA form, the CDR3 reads TGTGCCAGTCGGGTGGGGGGGGCGTCCTACAATGAGCAGTTCTTC. This codes for CASRVGGASYNEQFF.

V and J are TRBV7-9 and TRBJ1-2; no clear D. The germline V and J ends were trimmed by 5 bases and 2 bases, with 6 bases remaining between them. The CDR3 has 12 residues. Germline CDR1 is SEHNR and CDR2 is FQNEAQ (reference sequence). CDR3 loop: CASSGSNYGYTF. Written as DNA, the CDR3 is TGTGCCAGCAGCGGGTCGAACTATGGCTACACCTTC.

The sample holds one count of this clone. The chain uses TRBV6-1 and TRBJ2-3; the D is unclear. CDR1 and CDR2 from the germline V gene are MNHNS and SASEGT. There are 13 residues in the CDR3. The V gene lost 1 base and the J gene lost 10 bases, with 12 bases spanning the gap. The chain's CDR3 is CASSEEKLLAQYF. The CDR3 region has the DNA TGTGCCAGCAGTGAAGAGAAGTTACTTGCGCAGTATTTT.

The chain employs TRBV27 and TRBJ2-5, with 8 bases identical to TRBD2. Trimming cost V 5 bases and J 7 bases; bases outside gene matches: 15. Germline CDR1 is MNHEY and CDR2 is SMNVEV (reference sequence). The CDR3 is 16 residues long. The CDR3 region is CASSRVLAGYPRTQYF. The CDR3 DNA follows: TGTGCCAGCAGTCGGGTATTAGCGGGATACCCTAGGACCCAGTACTTC.

V and J are TRBV6-1 and TRBJ1-3; D is ambiguous. CDR3 length equals 13 residues. Germline assignment: CDR1 MNHNS and CDR2 SASEGT. With 2 bases removed from V and 0 bases from J, the gap between germline ends came to 2 bases. The CDR3 region has the DNA TGTGCCAGCAGTGAAAACTCTGGAAACACCATATATTTT. Residues: CASSENSGNTIYF.

The chain joins TRBV19 to TRBJ1-4, with a weak D call TRBD1 (6 bases). This CDR3 spans 16 amino acids. V was pared by 6 bases and J by 6 bases, with 20 bases between. Germline V lookup: CDR1 LNHDA, CDR2 SQIVND (reference sequence). The CDR3 spells CASSPPRTGPHEKLFF. The CDR3 DNA is TGTGCCAGTAGCCCCCCCCGAACAGGGCCTCATGAAAAACTGTTTTTT.

This clone was detected a few times. The chain couples TRBV6-5 to TRBJ2-3, with D unclear. Trimming took 10 bases from V and 2 from J, leaving 13 bases between them. The CDR3 totals 13 residues. CDR1 and CDR2 (germline): MNHEY, SVGAGI. The CDR3 DNA is TGTGCCACCGCACATAGCTACACAGATACGCAGTATTTT. This translates into CATAHSYTDTQYF.

V is TRBV11-3 and J is TRBJ2-5; TRBD2 agrees at 8 bases. The CDR3 runs 15 residues. V dropped 3 bases and J dropped 2; count of bases not matched to a gene: 5. Germline CDR1 SGHNT, CDR2 YENEEA. CDR3 amino acids: CASSLGERGQETQYF. The CDR3 nucleotides read TGTGCCAGCAGCTTGGGTGAGCGGGGGCAAGAGACCCAGTACTTC.

This clone was recorded only once. The CDR3 is CASSLDAGRASSEQFF. In nucleotides, the CDR3 is TGTGCCAGCAGCTTGGATGCCGGGAGGGCCAGTTCTGAGCAGTTCTTC. J is TRBJ2-1 and V is TRBV5-4; 8 nucleotides line up with TRBD2. V shed 0 bases and J 9 bases; nucleotides not matched to a gene: 11. Germline V gives CDR1 SGHNT, CDR2 YYREEE (reference sequence). The CDR3 is made up of 16 amino acids.

The gene calls are TRBV11-3 and TRBJ2-3; 13 bases agree with TRBD2. V lost 5 bases, J lost 5 bases, and 7 bases stayed unmatched. This CDR3 comprises 16 residues. The V gene's germline CDR1 is SGHNT and CDR2 YENEEA. The CDR3 is CASSPGLAGDEDTQYF. CDR3 DNA sequence: TGTGCCAGCAGCCCTGGACTAGCGGGGGATGAAGATACGCAGTATTTT.

This rearrangement joins TRBV27 to TRBJ2-5, with 10 bases aligning to TRBD2. After removal of 5 bases from V and 5 bases from J, the junction contained 11 bases not matched to a gene. This CDR3 contains 16 residues. Per the germline V gene, CDR1 is MNHEY and CDR2 is SMNVEV (reference sequence). CDR3 coding DNA: TGTGCCAGCAGTCCCCTAACTAGCGGGGTGAGGGAGACCCAGTACTTC. This encodes CASSPLTSGVRETQYF.

The gene calls are TRBV6-1 and TRBJ2-2; D is uncertain. The CDR3 loop spans 15 amino acids. Trimming pared 2 bases from V and 2 bases from J, leaving 9 bases between. Per the germline V gene, CDR1 is MNHNS and CDR2 is SASEGT. DNA for the CDR3: TGTGCCAGCAGTGAAAGCGCCCATAACACCGGGGAGCTGTTTTTT. Translated, it gives CASSESAHNTGELFF.

V gene TRBV6-1 combines with J gene TRBJ1-1, with D possibly TRBD1 on 5 matching bases. The CDR3 loop spans 14 amino acids. CDR1 is MNHNS and CDR2 is SASEGT in the germline V gene. Trimming shortened V by 3 bases and J by 4 bases, and 12 bases separated the two germline ends. The CDR3 here is CASSDRGGSTEAFF. CDR3 coding DNA: TGTGCCAGCAGTGATCGGGGGGGGAGCACTGAAGCTTTCTTT.

The chain combines TRBV7-9 with TRBJ2-5, with 8 bases matching TRBD2. The better agreement between TRBJ2-7 and the DNA end casts doubt on the J call. The CDR3 length is 13 residues. CDR1 is SEHNR, CDR2 FQNEAQ, per germline (reference sequence). CDR3 amino acids: CASRIAGPYEQYF. CDR3 DNA: TGTGCCAGCAGGATAGCGGGGCCCTACGAGCAGTACTTC.

J is TRBJ1-5 and V is TRBV21-1. TRBV21-1 is a pseudogene segment. This CDR3 contains 20 residues. CDR3 loop: CASSKSHRGGDQSSNQPQHF. The CDR3 DNA reads TGTGCCAGCAGCAAAAGCCATAGGGGAGGGGACCAGAGCAGCAATCAGCCCCAGCATTTT.

The V and J genes are TRBV19 and TRBJ2-1, with 12 bases aligning to TRBD2. V was clipped by 3 bases and J by 4 bases; unmatched bases: 4. Germline V gene data show CDR1 as LNHDA and CDR2 as SQIVND (reference sequence). The CDR3 has 16 residues. Here the CDR3 DNA reads TGTGCCAGTAGTATCGGTGGACTAGCGGGGTACAATGAGCAGTTCTTC. This sequence encodes CASSIGGLAGYNEQFF.